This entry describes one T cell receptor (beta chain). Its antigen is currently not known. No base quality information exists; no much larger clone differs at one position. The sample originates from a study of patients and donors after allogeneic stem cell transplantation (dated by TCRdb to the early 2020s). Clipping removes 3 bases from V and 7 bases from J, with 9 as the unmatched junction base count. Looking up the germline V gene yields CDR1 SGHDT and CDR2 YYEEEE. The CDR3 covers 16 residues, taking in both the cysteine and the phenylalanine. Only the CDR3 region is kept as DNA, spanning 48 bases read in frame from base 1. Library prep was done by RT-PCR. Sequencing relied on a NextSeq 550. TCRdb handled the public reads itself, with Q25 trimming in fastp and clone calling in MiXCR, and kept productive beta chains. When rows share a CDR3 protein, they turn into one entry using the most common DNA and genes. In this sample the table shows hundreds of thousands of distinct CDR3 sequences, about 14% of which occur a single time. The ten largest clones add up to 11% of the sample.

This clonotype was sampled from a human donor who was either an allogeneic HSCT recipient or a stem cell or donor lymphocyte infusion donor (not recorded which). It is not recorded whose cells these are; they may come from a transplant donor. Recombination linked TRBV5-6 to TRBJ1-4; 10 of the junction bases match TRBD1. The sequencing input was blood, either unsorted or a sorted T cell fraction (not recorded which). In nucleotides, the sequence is TGTGCCAGCAGCTCCGGCTTGGGACAGGGGTCTGAAAAACTGTTTTTT. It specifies CASSSGLGQGSEKLFF.